Following are 32 T cell receptor beta chains from one sample sequenced in a study of cytomegalovirus exposure and HLA in healthy donors. The primer mix had 60 Vbeta and 13 Jbeta primers. Repertoires were generated with immunoSEQ multiplex PCR, while TCRdb's copy carries only in-frame clones and drops some. The table has more than 100,000 clones, 15% seen once; the top ten hold under 2%. Sequencing was performed on PBMCs. The source of these receptors is a woman aged 18-30 years in good health and CMV-seronegative.

The chain uses TRBV6-6 and TRBJ1-6; no reliable D call. The germline V and J ends were trimmed by 7 bases and 7 bases, with 11 bases remaining between them. This CDR3 contains 13 residues. Germline V gene lookup returns CDR1 MNHNY and CDR2 SVGAGI (reference sequence). The CDR3 spells CASTKESNSPLHF. The CDR3, as DNA: TGTGCCAGCACCAAGGAGTCGAATTCACCCCTCCACTTT.

V is TRBV5-1 and J is TRBJ1-1, with TRBD1 identical over 7 bases. The CDR3 runs 14 residues. J lost 2 bases, V lost 3 bases, and 4 bases had no gene match. The germline CDR1 and CDR2 sequences are SGHRS and YFSETQ. The CDR3 spells CASSWNRGNTEAFF. The DNA of the CDR3 is TGCGCCAGCAGCTGGAACAGGGGTAACACTGAAGCTTTCTTT.

V is TRBV2 and J is TRBJ1-1; 10 nucleotides match TRBD1. The V segment lost 10 bases and the J segment 3 bases; nucleotides outside the gene matches: 5. The CDR3 sequence is 13 residues long. In germline, CDR1 is SNHLY, CDR2 FYNNEI. CDR3 sequence (DNA): TGTGCCACCCGGGGACAGGGGTACACTGAAGCTTTCTTT. It specifies CATRGQGYTEAFF.

This chain links TRBV7-8 with TRBJ1-1; the D gene is possibly TRBD1 (5 bases). The CDR3 runs to 15 residues. Trimming left V 6 bases short and J 5 bases short, with 19 bases between. Germline V gene lookup returns CDR1 SGHVS and CDR2 FQNEAQ. CDR3 sequence reads: CASSSLTAMGTEAFF. CDR3 nucleotides: TGTGCCAGCAGTTCCCTGACAGCCATGGGGACTGAAGCTTTCTTT.

This clone was found a few times. The chain has TRBV9 and TRBJ2-1; 8 bases map to TRBD2. The CDR3 is 12 residues long. Per germline, CDR1 SGDLS and CDR2 YYNGEE. Unmatched junction bases numbered 4, after V lost 4 bases and J lost 10 bases. The CDR3 sequence is CASSPRGGEQFF. For the CDR3, the DNA is TGTGCCAGCAGCCCTCGGGGGGGCGAGCAGTTCTTC.

This clone was counted between two and nine times. The chain carries TRBV28 and TRBJ1-2, with D perhaps matching TRBD1 (6 bases). V was clipped by 4 bases and J by 3 bases, with 15 bases between them. This CDR3 comprises 15 residues. The germline V gene encodes CDR1 MDHEN and CDR2 SYDVKM. This CDR3 reads CASSSPGALDYGYTF. CDR3 coding DNA: TGTGCCAGCAGTTCTCCAGGGGCATTAGACTATGGCTACACCTTC.

The rearrangement links TRBV4-1 to TRBJ1-5; the D gene is possibly TRBD1 (6 bases). There are 16 residues in the CDR3. Trimming took off 0 bases at V and 4 bases at J, with 13 bases between the two ends. CDR1 is MGHRA, CDR2 YSYEKL, per germline. The CDR3 sequence is CASSQEGRGLNQPQHF. The DNA of the CDR3 is TGCGCCAGCAGCCAAGAAGGCAGGGGCCTAAATCAGCCCCAGCATTTT.

This clone turned up a few times. The V and J genes are TRBV9 and TRBJ1-6, with D hard to call. Germline assignment: CDR1 SGDLS and CDR2 YYNGEE. The CDR3 totals 16 residues. Trimming removed 4 bases at V and 0 bases at J, with 11 bases between. DNA of the CDR3: TGTGCCAGCAGCCCTCGAGGCAGCTCCTATAATTCACCCCTCCACTTT. It encodes CASSPRGSSYNSPLHF.

This clone was observed a few times. This rearrangement joins TRBV28 to TRBJ1-5, with D possibly matching TRBD1 (6 bases). The CDR3 extends over 13 amino acids. Germline-derived CDR1 and CDR2 are MDHEN and SYDVKM. V was clipped by 6 bases and J by 3 bases, with 9 bases between them. CDR3 in DNA: TGTGCCAGCAGAACAGGGCCCAATCAGCCCCAGCATTTT. This gives the protein CASRTGPNQPQHF.

This clone has only a few counts. The chain employs TRBV7-2 and TRBJ2-3; D unresolved. The CDR3 has 14 amino acids. CDR1 and CDR2 from the germline V gene are SGHTA and FQGNSA. Between the trimmed V and J ends, which lost 5 bases and 2 bases, there was a span of 11 bases. In DNA form, the CDR3 reads TGTGCCAGCAGCCCAGGATCCCACACAGATACGCAGTATTTT. Protein: CASSPGSHTDTQYF.

The rearrangement uses TRBV7-9 and TRBJ2-3, with TRBD2 matching 7 bases. This CDR3 has 15 residues. The germline CDR1 and CDR2 sequences are SEHNR and FQNEAQ (reference sequence). V gave up 4 bases and J gave up 2 bases; unmatched junction bases: 6. Here the CDR3 DNA reads TGTGCCAGCAGCTCTTTACTAGCGTCCACAGATACGCAGTATTTT. Translation: CASSSLLASTDTQYF.

This clone showed up just a few times. V and J are TRBV29-1 and TRBJ2-1; 7 bases are shared with TRBD1. Losses at the gene ends were 6 bases for V and 11 bases for J; bases not matched to a gene: 10. The CDR3 extends over 12 amino acids. Looked up from germline, CDR1 is SQVTM and CDR2 is ANQGSEA. CDR3 region: CSVATGLGQQFF. The CDR3 DNA is TGCAGCGTGGCGACAGGGCTGGGTCAGCAGTTCTTC.

The chain employs TRBV7-9 and TRBJ2-7; the D gene is possibly TRBD2 (6 bases). In germline, CDR1 is SEHNR, CDR2 FQNEAQ (reference sequence). The CDR3 covers 16 residues. The V end was cut by 5 bases, the J end by 2 bases, with 19 bases between. Here the CDR3 reads CASSPDYGRGAYEQYF. CDR3 nucleotide sequence: TGTGCCAGCAGCCCAGACTACGGGAGAGGGGCCTACGAGCAGTACTTC.

This rearrangement joins TRBV7-8 to TRBJ2-5; 11 positions agree with TRBD2. In germline, CDR1 is SGHVS, CDR2 FQNEAQ. The CDR3 sequence is 16 residues long. Unmatched junction bases numbered 10, after V lost 6 bases and J lost 4 bases. CDR3 region: CASSSSGGYSGETQYF. DNA of the CDR3: TGTGCCAGCAGTTCTAGCGGGGGGTATTCGGGAGAGACCCAGTACTTC.

The J gene is TRBJ2-3, the V gene TRBV29-1; D is possibly TRBD1 (6 bases). The V end was cut by 7 bases, the J end by 3 bases, with 14 bases between. Germline V gene data show CDR1 as SQVTM and CDR2 as ANQGSEA. This CDR3 is 13 amino acids long. In DNA form, the CDR3 reads TGCAGCGGGGGGACACTCACGACAGATACGCAGTATTTT. Translated: CSGGTLTTDTQYF.

This clone turned up a few times. CDR3 sequence: CASRPTGGEETQYF. Written as DNA, the CDR3 is TGTGCCAGTAGACCTACAGGGGGCGAAGAGACCCAGTACTTC. The chain recombines TRBV19 with TRBJ2-5; 9 nucleotides match TRBD1. The germline V gene has CDR1 LNHDA and CDR2 SQIVND (reference sequence). The CDR3 is 14 amino acids. Germline trimming cut 6 bases from V and 3 bases from J; bases unmatched to any gene: 5.

The rearrangement joins TRBV23-1 to TRBJ2-5, with 7 bases matching TRBD1. TRBV23-1 is filed as an ORF, its function uncertain. The CDR3 is made up of 15 amino acids. V shed 0 bases and J 9 bases; nucleotides not matched to a gene: 10. CDR3 in DNA: TGCGCCAGCAGTCAATCCGAGGAGACAGGGTCCCCCCAGTACTTC. Protein: CASSQSEETGSPQYF.

This clone was observed a handful of times. V gene TRBV2 combines with J gene TRBJ2-1; 7 nucleotides match TRBD2. V trimming: 8 bases; J trimming: 8 bases; junction bases outside the gene matches: 18. The CDR3 runs 16 residues. The germline V gene has CDR1 SNHLY and CDR2 FYNNEI. The CDR3 loop is CASLALEREKRDEQFF. CDR3 DNA: TGTGCCAGCCTAGCTTTGGAGCGGGAAAAACGGGATGAGCAGTTCTTC. The full variable domain, completed using reference TRBV2 and TRBJ2-1, is EPEVTQTPSHQVTQMGQEVILRCVPISNHLYFYWYRQILGQKVEFLVSFYNNEISEKSEIFDDQFSVERPDGSNFTLKIRSTKLEDSAMYFCASLALEREKRDEQFFGPGTRLTVL.

This chain uses TRBV5-4 with TRBJ2-2; weak D call: TRBD1 (6 bases). V lost 2 bases to trimming and J lost 4 bases, with 9 bases between them. In germline, CDR1 is SGHNT, CDR2 YYREEE (reference sequence). This CDR3 region has 14 residues. The CDR3 DNA is TGTGCCAGCAGCTTCGGACAGCCCACCGGGGAGCTGTTTTTT. Its translation is CASSFGQPTGELFF.

A few counts support this clone. The chain couples TRBV30 to TRBJ1-1; D is unclear. V lost 4 bases and J 10 bases, leaving 10 bases between the germline ends. Germline assignment: CDR1 GTSNPN and CDR2 SVGIG (reference sequence). The CDR3 extends over 10 amino acids. In DNA, the CDR3 is TGTGCCTGGATCAGCGTAGGAGCTTTCTTT. This codes for CAWISVGAFF.

There are a few counts of this clone. The chain combines TRBV4-1 with TRBJ1-2, with TRBD1 matching over 7 bases. In germline, CDR1 is MGHRA, CDR2 YSYEKL. The CDR3 length is 16 residues. With V trimmed by 1 base and J by 3 bases, 8 bases remained unmatched. The CDR3 spells CASSQGPGGKDYGYTF. CDR3 DNA: TGCGCCAGCAGCCAAGGTCCAGGGGGTAAAGACTATGGCTACACCTTC.

The V call is TRBV29-1, the J call TRBJ1-1; no definite D call. The CDR3 has 13 amino acids. CDR1 is SQVTM and CDR2 is ANQGSEA in the germline V gene. V lost 5 bases, J lost 6 bases, and 16 bases lay in between. CDR3 residues: CSVSARLIAEAFF. The DNA of the CDR3 is TGCAGCGTTTCGGCCAGGTTAATCGCTGAAGCTTTCTTT.

V gene TRBV9 combines with J gene TRBJ2-7, with TRBD2 matching 9 bases. The CDR3 has 15 residues. Germline V gene data show CDR1 as SGDLS and CDR2 as YYNGEE. Trimming took 4 bases from V and 3 from J; bases not matched to a gene: 8. CDR3 loop: CASSKASGEIYEQYF. The CDR3 DNA follows: TGTGCCAGCAGCAAAGCTAGCGGGGAGATCTACGAGCAGTACTTC. The entire variable domain, with the rest obtained from reference TRBV9 and TRBJ2-7, is as follows: DSGVTQTPKHLITATGQRVTLRCSPRSGDLSVYWYQQSLDQGLQFLIQYYNGEERAKGNILERFSAQQFPDLHSELNLSSLELGDSALYFCASSKASGEIYEQYFGPGTRLTVT.

A few counts support this clone. V is TRBV19 and J is TRBJ2-1, with 11 bases aligning to TRBD2. The CDR3 has 14 residues. Trimming took 6 bases from V and 4 from J; bases not matched to a gene: 2. Germline V gives CDR1 LNHDA, CDR2 SQIVND (reference sequence). The CDR3 spells CASSRLAGYNEQFF. CDR3 nucleotide sequence: TGTGCCAGTAGCCGACTAGCGGGGTACAATGAGCAGTTCTTC.

This clone was seen more than once but under ten times. This rearrangement joins TRBV7-3 to TRBJ2-1; 8 bases are shared with TRBD2. Unmatched junction bases numbered 14, after V lost 1 base and J lost 6 bases. There are 18 residues in the CDR3. Per the germline V gene, CDR1 is SGHTA and CDR2 is FQGTGA. DNA of the CDR3: TGTGCCAGCAGCTTAAATGATCGGGCCGGGGGGGACCCCAATGAGCAGTTCTTC. It yields the protein CASSLNDRAGGDPNEQFF.

The gene calls are TRBV11-2 and TRBJ2-4, with TRBD1 identical over 8 bases. The germline V gene has CDR1 SGHAT and CDR2 FQNNGV. J lost 1 base, V lost 6 bases, and 14 bases had no gene match. The CDR3 extends over 18 amino acids. The CDR3: CASRADRVEGRAKNIQYF. The CDR3 DNA sequence: TGTGCCAGCAGAGCGGACAGGGTTGAGGGTCGGGCCAAAAACATTCAGTACTTC. The full variable domain, completed using reference TRBV11-2 and TRBJ2-4, is EAGVAQSPRYKIIEKRQSVAFWCNPISGHATLYWYQQILGQGPKLLIQFQNNGVVDDSQLPKDRFSAERLKGVDSTLKIQPAKLEDSAVYLCASRADRVEGRAKNIQYFGAGTRLSVL.

The sample holds a few counts of this clone. V and J are TRBV2 and TRBJ2-7, with D perhaps TRBD1 (6 bases). Germline V gene sequence: CDR1 SNHLY, CDR2 FYNNEI. CDR3 length: 13 residues. V lost 8 bases and J 1 base, leaving 12 bases between the germline ends. The CDR3 loop is CASEGDVSYEQYF. CDR3 in DNA: TGTGCCAGCGAGGGGGACGTATCCTACGAGCAGTACTTC.

The chain combines TRBV11-2 with TRBJ2-1, with TRBD2 as a possible D gene (5 bases). Looked up from germline, CDR1 is SGHAT and CDR2 is FQNNGV. The V end lost 0 bases, the J end lost 10 bases, and 13 bases lay between the germline ends. The CDR3 is 14 amino acids. The CDR3 reads CASSLDPASGEQFF. The CDR3 nucleotides read TGTGCCAGCAGCTTAGATCCGGCCAGCGGCGAGCAGTTCTTC.

The chain carries TRBV5-4 and TRBJ2-7, with D perhaps matching TRBD1 (6 bases). Trimming shortened V by 1 base and J by 5 bases, and 10 bases separated the two germline ends. CDR1 SGHNT and CDR2 YYREEE come from the germline V gene (reference sequence). The CDR3 extends over 13 amino acids. CDR3 coding DNA: TGTGCCAGCAGCTTGACCAGGGGCCACGAGCAGTACTTC. This gives the protein CASSLTRGHEQYF.

The rearrangement uses TRBV2 and TRBJ1-2; 7 bases are a match to TRBD1. CDR1 is SNHLY and CDR2 is FYNNEI in the germline V gene. The length of the CDR3 is 13 residues. V gave up 9 bases and J gave up 4 bases; unmatched junction bases: 8. Here the CDR3 reads CARRGTDLYGYTF. In DNA, the CDR3 is TGTGCCAGAAGGGGGACAGACCTCTATGGCTACACCTTC.

The chain combines TRBV30 with TRBJ2-7, with 9 positions matching TRBD1. The CDR3 loop spans 16 amino acids. Unmatched junction bases numbered 14, after V lost 5 bases and J lost 3 bases. Germline CDR1 GTSNPN, CDR2 SVGIG (reference sequence). The CDR3 DNA reads TGTGCCTGGTCCATGTACGTCGGGACAGGGTTCTACGAGCAGTACTTC. Amino acids: CAWSMYVGTGFYEQYF.

The chain joins TRBV2 to TRBJ2-1; 9 nucleotides match TRBD2. Trimming at V came to 7 bases and at J to 4 bases, leaving 8 bases not matched to a gene. The CDR3 is 15 residues long. Germline V lookup: CDR1 SNHLY, CDR2 FYNNEI. CDR3 coding DNA: TGTGCCAGCACCTCGACTAGCGGCAATTACAATGAGCAGTTCTTC. This sequence encodes CASTSTSGNYNEQFF. Together with reference TRBV2 and TRBJ2-1, the CDR3 gives the full variable domain: EPEVTQTPSHQVTQMGQEVILRCVPISNHLYFYWYRQILGQKVEFLVSFYNNEISEKSEIFDDQFSVERPDGSNFTLKIRSTKLEDSAMYFCASTSTSGNYNEQFFGPGTRLTVL.